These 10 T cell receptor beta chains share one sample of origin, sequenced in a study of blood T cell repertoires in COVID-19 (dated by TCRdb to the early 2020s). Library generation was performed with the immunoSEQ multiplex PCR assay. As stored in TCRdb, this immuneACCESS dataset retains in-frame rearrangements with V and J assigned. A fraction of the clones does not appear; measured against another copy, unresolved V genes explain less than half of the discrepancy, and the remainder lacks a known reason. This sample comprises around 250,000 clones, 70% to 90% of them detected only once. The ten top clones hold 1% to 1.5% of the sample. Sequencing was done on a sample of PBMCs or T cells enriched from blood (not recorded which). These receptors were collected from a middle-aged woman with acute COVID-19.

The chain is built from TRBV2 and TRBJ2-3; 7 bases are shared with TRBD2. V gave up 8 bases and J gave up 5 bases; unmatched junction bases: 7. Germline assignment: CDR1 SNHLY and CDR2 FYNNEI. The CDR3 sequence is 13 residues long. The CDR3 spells CASVWEGQDTQYF. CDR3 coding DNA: TGTGCCAGCGTGTGGGAGGGCCAAGATACGCAGTATTTT. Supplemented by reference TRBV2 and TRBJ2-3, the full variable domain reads EPEVTQTPSHQVTQMGQEVILRCVPISNHLYFYWYRQILGQKVEFLVSFYNNEISEKSEIFDDQFSVERPDGSNFTLKIRSTKLEDSAMYFCASVWEGQDTQYFGPGTRLTVL.

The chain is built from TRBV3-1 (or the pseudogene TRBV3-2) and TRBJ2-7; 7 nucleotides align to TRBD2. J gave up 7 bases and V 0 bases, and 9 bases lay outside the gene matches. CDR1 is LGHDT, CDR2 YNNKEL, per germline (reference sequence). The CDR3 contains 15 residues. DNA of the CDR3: TGTGCCAGCAGCCAAGAACGGGGGAGGGCCTGGGAGCAGTACTTC. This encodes CASSQERGRAWEQYF.

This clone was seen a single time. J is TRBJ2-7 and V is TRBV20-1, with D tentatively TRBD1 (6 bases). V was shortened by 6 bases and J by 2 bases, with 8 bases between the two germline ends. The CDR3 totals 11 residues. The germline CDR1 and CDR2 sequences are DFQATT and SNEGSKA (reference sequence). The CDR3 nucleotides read TGCAGTGCCGGGACAACCTACGAGCAGTACGTC. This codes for CSAGTTYEQYV.

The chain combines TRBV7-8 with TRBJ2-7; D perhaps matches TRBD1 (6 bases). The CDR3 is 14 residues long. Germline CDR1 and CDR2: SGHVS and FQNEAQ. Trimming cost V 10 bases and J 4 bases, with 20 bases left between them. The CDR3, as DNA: TGTGCCACCTCTCCGACAGGTTTTAATTACGAGCAGTACGTC. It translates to CATSPTGFNYEQYV.

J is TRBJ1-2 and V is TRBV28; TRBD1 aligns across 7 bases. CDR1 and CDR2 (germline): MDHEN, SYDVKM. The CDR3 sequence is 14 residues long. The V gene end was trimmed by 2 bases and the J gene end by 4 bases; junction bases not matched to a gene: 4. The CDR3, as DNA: TGTGCCAGCAGTTTAATACAGGGGACCTATGGCTACACCTTC. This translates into CASSLIQGTYGYTF.

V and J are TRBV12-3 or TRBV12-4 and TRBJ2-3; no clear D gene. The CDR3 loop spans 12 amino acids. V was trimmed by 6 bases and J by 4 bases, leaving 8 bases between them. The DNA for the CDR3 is TGTGCCAGCAGCCGTCTTTCAGATACGCAGTATTTT. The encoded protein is CASSRLSDTQYF.

CDR3 nucleotide sequence: TGCGCCAGCAGCTTGGTTCCCGGGAGCTCCTACAATGAGCAGTTCTTC. Its translation: CASSLVPGSSYNEQFF. V gene TRBV5-1 combines with J gene TRBJ2-1; possibly TRBD2 for D (6 bases). The CDR3 consists of 16 residues. Germline V gene data show CDR1 as SGHRS and CDR2 as YFSETQ. The germline V and J ends were trimmed by 0 bases and 0 bases, with 10 bases remaining between them.

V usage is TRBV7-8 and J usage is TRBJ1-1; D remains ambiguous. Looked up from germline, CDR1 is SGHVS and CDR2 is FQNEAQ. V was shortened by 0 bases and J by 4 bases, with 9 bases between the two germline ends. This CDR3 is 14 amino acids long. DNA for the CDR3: TGTGCCAGCAGCTTAGCTACGCCGGGCACTGAAGCTTTCTTT. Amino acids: CASSLATPGTEAFF.

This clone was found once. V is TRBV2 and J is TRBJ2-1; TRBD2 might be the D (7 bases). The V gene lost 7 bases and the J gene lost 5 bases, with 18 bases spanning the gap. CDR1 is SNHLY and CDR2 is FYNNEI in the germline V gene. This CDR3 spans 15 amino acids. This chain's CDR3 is CASTIYAGANNEQFF. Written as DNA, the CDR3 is TGTGCCAGCACGATCTATGCGGGGGCCAACAATGAGCAGTTCTTC.

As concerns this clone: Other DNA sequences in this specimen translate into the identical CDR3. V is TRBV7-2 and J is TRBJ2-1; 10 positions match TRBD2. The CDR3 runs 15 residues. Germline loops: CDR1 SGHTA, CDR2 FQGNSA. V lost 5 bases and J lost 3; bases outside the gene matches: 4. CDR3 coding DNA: TGTGCCAGCAGCCTACTAGCGGGGTTCTACAATGAGCAGTTCTTC. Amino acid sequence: CASSLLAGFYNEQFF.